This entry lists 23 T cell receptor beta chains sequenced from one sample in a study of T cell repertoires in cytomegalovirus infection. TCRdb called the reads again in MiXCR, with one record for every CDR3 protein. Of some 450,000 distinct CDR3 sequences listed, roughly 30% are singletons. Sequencing was performed on PBMCs. The receptors stem from a human donor in good health (CMV status not recorded). Some clones in this sample may be carry-over from other donors' samples.

This clonotype was found a few times. This chain links TRBV19 with TRBJ2-7; D unresolved. V was cut by 2 bases and J by 2 bases, with 10 bases left in between. Germline CDR1 and CDR2: LNHDA and SQIVND (reference sequence). The CDR3 runs to 14 residues. CDR3 residues: CASSIQAKTYEQYF. The CDR3 bases are TGTGCCAGTAGTATACAAGCGAAAACCTACGAGCAGTACTTC. Full variable domain (outside the CDR3, taken from reference TRBV19 and TRBJ2-7): DGGITQSPKYLFRKEGQNVTLSCEQNLNHDAMYWYRQDPGQGLRLIYYSQIVNDFQKGDIAEGYSVSREKKESFPLTVTSAQKNPTAFYLCASSIQAKTYEQYFGPGTRLTVT.

This clonotype has a count of ten or more. The chain couples TRBV12-3 or TRBV12-4 to TRBJ2-7, with D uncertain. The CDR3 covers 12 residues. Trimming pared 2 bases from V and 2 bases from J, leaving 4 bases between. CDR3 nucleotides: TGTGCCAGCAGTTTACAGACCTACGAGCAGTACTTC. This codes for CASSLQTYEQYF.

This clonotype has more than one count but fewer than ten. The J gene is TRBJ1-2, the V gene TRBV19, with D uncertain. This CDR3 has 11 residues. V lost 5 bases and J 3 bases, leaving 4 bases between the germline ends. Germline loops: CDR1 LNHDA, CDR2 SQIVND (reference sequence). DNA of the CDR3: TGTGCCAGTAGTGAAGACTATGGCTACACCTTC. It specifies CASSEDYGYTF.

This sequence joins TRBV4-1 and TRBJ2-1, with 16 bases aligning to TRBD2. The V gene's germline CDR1 is MGHRA and CDR2 YSYEKL. V was clipped by 4 bases and J by 3 bases; unmatched bases: 9. This CDR3 has 19 residues. CDR3 sequence: CASSRAGTSGGAGYNEQFF. DNA of the CDR3: TGCGCCAGCAGCCGAGCCGGGACTAGCGGGGGGGCTGGCTACAATGAGCAGTTCTTC.

Many counts were recorded for this clonotype. V is TRBV7-6 and J is TRBJ1-1; D is unresolved. With 1 base removed from V and 4 bases from J, the gap between germline ends came to 10 bases. Germline V CDR1 and CDR2: SGHVS, FNYEAQ. This CDR3 comprises 14 residues. In nucleotides, the CDR3 is TGTGCCAGCAGCTTAGTCATTCGTGGCACTGAAGCTTTCTTT. Amino acid sequence: CASSLVIRGTEAFF.

The chain uses TRBV27 and TRBJ1-2; D ambiguous. The CDR3 extends over 13 amino acids. Looked up from germline, CDR1 is MNHEY and CDR2 is SMNVEV (reference sequence). Trimming stripped 2 bases from V and 3 bases from J, with 7 bases between. Here the CDR3 DNA reads TGTGCCAGCAGTTTAGCTCAGGACTATGGCTACACCTTC. Residues: CASSLAQDYGYTF.

V and J are TRBV28 and TRBJ2-7; weak D call: TRBD2 (6 bases). The germline CDR1 and CDR2 sequences are MDHEN and SYDVKM. The ends were cut back, 4 bases at V and 0 bases at J, with 16 bases in the middle. This CDR3 is 16 amino acids long. CDR3 region: CASSSFSGWSSYEQYF. In DNA, the CDR3 is TGTGCCAGCAGTTCATTTAGCGGTTGGAGCTCCTACGAGCAGTACTTC.

The chain couples TRBV7-2 to TRBJ2-7; TRBD1 aligns across 10 bases. CDR3 length: 15 residues. Losses at the gene ends were 2 bases for V and 4 bases for J; bases not matched to a gene: 5. The V gene's germline CDR1 is SGHTA and CDR2 FQGNSA. CDR3 DNA sequence: TGTGCCAGCAGCTTATTCCGGGACAGGGGATACGAGCAGTACTTC. Its protein product is CASSLFRDRGYEQYF. Full variable domain (missing parts from reference TRBV7-2 and TRBJ2-7): GAGVSQSPSNKVTEKGKDVELRCDPISGHTALYWYRQSLGQGLEFLIYFQGNSAPDKSGLPSDRFSAERTGGSVSTLTIQRTQQEDSAVYLCASSLFRDRGYEQYFGPGTRLTVT.

This clonotype was detected only a few times. The chain carries TRBV15 and TRBJ2-1; D gene unclear. This CDR3 contains 17 residues. The V gene lost 0 bases and the J gene lost 3 bases, with 15 bases spanning the gap. Germline CDR1 LNHNV, CDR2 YYDKDF (reference sequence). In DNA form, the CDR3 reads TGTGCCACCAGCAGAGATTGGGGTGGACCCAGCTACAATGAGCAGTTCTTC. It codes for CATSRDWGGPSYNEQFF.

This clonotype was observed a few times. The chain has TRBV14 and TRBJ2-2; 7 bases agree with TRBD1. The V segment lost 4 bases and the J segment 0 bases; nucleotides outside the gene matches: 5. Germline V gives CDR1 SGHDN, CDR2 FVKESK. The CDR3 is 16 residues long. CDR3 in amino acids: CASSRNRGTNTGELFF. As DNA, the CDR3 is TGTGCCAGCAGCCGGAACAGGGGAACGAACACCGGGGAGCTGTTTTTT.

This chain uses TRBV5-1 with TRBJ1-4, with D maybe TRBD1 (6 bases). The CDR3 length is 14 residues. From germline, CDR1 is SGHRS and CDR2 YFSETQ. V was clipped by 4 bases and J by 8 bases, with 15 bases between them. CDR3 bases: TGCGCCAGCAGCATAGACAGGTTTGAGGAAAAACTGTTTTTT. Translating it yields CASSIDRFEEKLFF.

The rearrangement links TRBV11-1 to TRBJ2-5, with 9 nucleotides matching TRBD2. The CDR3 runs 16 residues. Looked up from germline, CDR1 is SGHAT and CDR2 is FQDESV (reference sequence). With V trimmed by 2 bases and J by 3 bases, 7 bases remained unmatched. The CDR3 here is CASSLTRGGAEETQYF. The CDR3 DNA reads TGTGCCAGCAGCTTAACCCGCGGGGGGGCGGAAGAGACCCAGTACTTC.

This clonotype was observed a handful of times. The chain employs TRBV29-1 and TRBJ2-1; perhaps TRBD1 as D (6 bases). The length of the CDR3 is 15 residues. V was pared by 1 base and J by 10 bases, with 20 bases between. CDR1 SQVTM and CDR2 ANQGSEA come from the germline V gene. The CDR3 coding sequence is TGCAGCGTTGAAGCTGCGGGTGGGGGCTTCGGGGAGCAGTTCTTC. Its translation is CSVEAAGGGFGEQFF.

As regards this clonotype: A clone one base away is much larger, so this may be a read error. Because the CDR3 is missing its conserved closing phenylalanine or tryptophan, this is likely a read error. The rearrangement joins TRBV19 to TRBJ2-1, with 8 bases aligning to TRBD2. V lost 5 bases and J lost 4; bases outside the gene matches: 7. Germline CDR1 reads LNHDA; CDR2 reads SQIVND (reference sequence). This CDR3 region has 15 residues. The CDR3 DNA reads TGTGCCAGTAGTCCGCGGGGGGATTCTTACAATGAGCAGTTCTTA. Protein product: CASSPRGDSYNEQFL.

This clonotype was seen repeatedly, ten times or more. This chain uses TRBV7-9 with TRBJ1-6, with D possibly matching TRBD1 (5 bases). V lost 5 bases to trimming and J lost 7 bases, with 12 bases between them. This CDR3 has 14 amino acids. Germline CDR1 reads SEHNR; CDR2 reads FQNEAQ (reference sequence). This chain's CDR3 is CASSPGGGNSPLHF. CDR3 nucleotides: TGTGCCAGCAGCCCCGGGGGGGGGAATTCACCCCTCCACTTT.

In this sample, this clonotype turned up many times. V is TRBV28 and J is TRBJ1-5; 8 nucleotides agree with TRBD1. Germline trimming cut 5 bases from V and 0 bases from J; bases unmatched to any gene: 9. The CDR3 is 17 amino acids. The germline V gene encodes CDR1 MDHEN and CDR2 SYDVKM. The DNA of the CDR3 is TGTGCCAGCAGTCCGTCGGGACAGGCCTATAGCAATCAGCCCCAGCATTTT. Its translation: CASSPSGQAYSNQPQHF.

At least ten counts were recorded for this clonotype. This rearrangement joins TRBV27 to TRBJ1-5, with 7 bases lining up with TRBD1. The CDR3 contains 13 residues. Germline V gene data show CDR1 as MNHEY and CDR2 as SMNVEV (reference sequence). The trim removed 8 bases at V and 6 bases at J, leaving 7 bases unmatched. The DNA of the CDR3 is TGTGCCAGCGGACAGGCTCAATTTCAGCCCCAGCATTTT. Translated, it gives CASGQAQFQPQHF.

This sequence joins TRBV29-1 and TRBJ1-2, with 7 bases aligning to TRBD1. V dropped 8 bases and J dropped 6; count of bases not matched to a gene: 15. The CDR3 loop spans 14 amino acids. Germline V gene data show CDR1 as SQVTM and CDR2 as ANQGSEA. The CDR3 region has the DNA TGCAGCAGCGACAGGGTCTCCTCTCCGGATGGCTACACCTTC. Translated, it gives CSSDRVSSPDGYTF.

A note on this clonotype: One end of the junction fails to match germline, which may point to a read error. The chain carries TRBV5-1 and TRBJ2-7; D assignment may be TRBD1 or TRBD2 (5 bases each). The CDR3 sequence is 15 residues long. Germline-derived CDR1 and CDR2 are SGHRS and YFSETQ. CDR3 sequence reads: CASSTIGTVSYEQCF. The CDR3 nucleotides read TGCGCCAGCAGCACTATCGGGACGGTCTCCTACGAGCAGTGCTTC.

Concerning this clonotype: One base away lies a much larger clone, so this may be a sequencing read error. J is TRBJ1-6 and V is TRBV25-1; tentative D call: TRBD1 (6 bases). Between the trimmed V and J ends, which lost 10 bases and 8 bases, there was a span of 15 bases. The CDR3 is made up of 13 amino acids. Germline V gene data show CDR1 as MGHDK and CDR2 as SYGVNS. The CDR3, as DNA: TGTGCCATCAGCCAGGGGTCTTATTCACCCCTCCACTTT. The encoded protein is CAISQGSYSPLHF. Variable domain in full (rest from reference TRBV25-1 and TRBJ1-6): EADIYQTPRYLVIGTGKKITLECSQTMGHDKMYWYQQDPGMELHLIHYSYGVNSTEKGDLSSESTVSRIRTEHFPLTLESARPSHTSQYLCAISQGSYSPLHFGNGTRLTVT.

This clonotype was recorded at least ten times. This chain uses TRBV7-2 with TRBJ1-1; TRBD1 might be the D (6 bases). CDR3 length equals 15 residues. Trimming cost V 5 bases and J 6 bases, with 19 bases left between them. Germline loops: CDR1 SGHTA, CDR2 FQGNSA. In nucleotides, the CDR3 is TGTGCCAGCAGCCTCCGAGGGTGGGGGCTCCCTGAAGCTTTCTTT. Its protein product is CASSLRGWGLPEAFF.

This clonotype was picked up a small number of times. V is TRBV6-2 or TRBV6-3 and J is TRBJ2-6; D uncertain. V was shortened by 1 base and J by 1 base, with 5 bases between the two germline ends. The CDR3 extends over 15 amino acids. The germline gives CDR1 MNHEY, CDR2 SVGEGT. CDR3 DNA: TGTGCCAGCAGTTACTACGGATCTGGGGCCAACGTCCTGACTTTC. Protein: CASSYYGSGANVLTF.

The chain recombines TRBV12-3 or TRBV12-4 with TRBJ1-4, with unresolved D. V lost 3 bases, J lost 8 bases, and 16 bases lay in between. The CDR3 runs 15 residues. CDR3 loop: CASSLFLGMGEKLFF. The DNA for the CDR3 is TGTGCCAGCAGTTTGTTTTTAGGCATGGGGGAAAAACTGTTTTTT.